The subject of this entry is one T cell receptor beta chain. What it binds is not known. This record belongs to a study of cytomegalovirus exposure and HLA in healthy donors. Background on the study: Unique TCRs numbering some 77 million, obtained from HLA-typed donors, made up an early data release. Study-wide findings and caveats: The productive fraction for most TCR beta V segments was about 90% or about 30% in an earlier analysis. V- and J-gene trimming in TCR beta was tied to a missense DCLRE1C variant by an analysis performed later.

CDR3 length: 15 residues. Unmatched junction bases numbered 3, after V lost 1 base and J lost 6 bases. CDR1 is SGHAT, CDR2 FQNNGV, per germline. A multiplex PCR was run with 60 Vbeta primers and 13 Jbeta primers. Repertoires were generated with immunoSEQ multiplex PCR, while TCRdb's copy carries only in-frame clones and drops some. The data contain about 200,000 clones, 65% to 90% of them seen just once; the ten biggest clones take up less than 0.35%. Sequencing was done on a sample of PBMCs. The rearrangement links TRBV11-2 to TRBJ2-2; 9 nucleotides agree with TRBD2. This clonotype was obtained from a woman between 25 and 40 years old in good health and CMV-seronegative. The CDR3 loop is CASSLVAGGPGELFF. The CDR3 nucleotides read TGTGCCAGCAGCTTAGTGGCGGGGGGGCCCGGGGAGCTGTTTTTT. Supplemented by reference TRBV11-2 and TRBJ2-2, the full variable domain reads EAGVAQSPRYKIIEKRQSVAFWCNPISGHATLYWYQQILGQGPKLLIQFQNNGVVDDSQLPKDRFSAERLKGVDSTLKIQPAKLEDSAVYLCASSLVAGGPGELFFGEGSRLTVL.